The 27 T cell receptor beta chains below all came from one sample that was sequenced in a study of technical replicates of blood from a handful of donors. TCRdb's table, derived via immunoSEQ multiplex PCR, lists solely in-frame clones and lacks some. The data hold tens of thousands of clones, with roughly 94% observed a single time. The sequenced sample consisted of T cells isolated from PBMCs. The receptors come from a human donor in good health.

CDR3 nucleotide sequence: TGTGCCAGCAGAACGGGACTAGCGTCCTATACGCAGTATTTT. Encoded protein: CASRTGLASYTQYF. The V call is TRBV2, the J call TRBJ2-3, with TRBD2 matching over 10 bases. This CDR3 spans 14 amino acids. Germline V CDR1 and CDR2: SNHLY, FYNNEI. The V gene end was trimmed by 6 bases and the J gene end by 7 bases; junction bases not matched to a gene: 7.

The rearrangement links TRBV2 to TRBJ2-3; D may be TRBD1 (5 bases). Deletions cut 7 bases from V and 2 bases from J, with 13 bases between. Germline V gives CDR1 SNHLY, CDR2 FYNNEI. The CDR3 has 14 amino acids. The CDR3: CASTARVYTDTQYF. DNA for the CDR3: TGTGCCAGCACTGCCAGGGTGTACACAGATACGCAGTATTTT.

The chain joins TRBV4-1 to TRBJ1-3; 7 nucleotides line up with TRBD1. The CDR3 has 14 amino acids. Trimming cost V 2 bases and J 9 bases; bases outside gene matches: 7. Per the germline V gene, CDR1 is MGHRA and CDR2 is YSYEKL. The CDR3 coding sequence is TGCGCCAGCAGCCAACCGGGACAGTCGGGCACCATATATTTT. Its protein product is CASSQPGQSGTIYF.

The chain joins TRBV5-4 to TRBJ1-2; 7 bases fit TRBD1. CDR1 and CDR2 from the germline V gene are SGHNT and YYREEE (reference sequence). With V trimmed by 4 bases and J by 3 bases, 6 bases remained unmatched. CDR3 length equals 14 residues. The CDR3: CASSQIGTDYGYTF. CDR3 DNA sequence: TGTGCCAGCAGCCAAATCGGGACAGACTATGGCTACACCTTC.

The rearrangement links TRBV5-1 to TRBJ2-4; 10 bases fit TRBD1. V lost 1 base, J lost 3 bases, and 7 bases stayed unmatched. CDR1 SGHRS and CDR2 YFSETQ come from the germline V gene. This CDR3 is built from 17 residues. In DNA, the CDR3 is TGCGCCAGCAGCTTGAGCGGACAGGGGGGAATCAAAAACATTCAGTACTTC. Encoded protein: CASSLSGQGGIKNIQYF.

This chain uses TRBV5-1 with TRBJ2-7, with TRBD1 identical over 8 bases. Germline-derived CDR1 and CDR2 are SGHRS and YFSETQ. The CDR3 covers 13 residues. Losses at the gene ends were 2 bases for V and 6 bases for J; bases not matched to a gene: 4. The CDR3 DNA is TGCGCCAGCAGCTTTGCCGACAGGGGCGAGCAGTACTTC. It yields the protein CASSFADRGEQYF.

The chain couples TRBV29-1 to TRBJ1-1, with 9 bases fitting TRBD1. The CDR3 runs to 13 residues. The V gene's germline CDR1 is SQVTM and CDR2 ANQGSEA. After removal of 7 bases from V and 4 bases from J, the junction contained 7 bases not matched to a gene. In DNA form, the CDR3 reads TGCAGCGGGGGGACAGGGATCGGCACTGAAGCTTTCTTT. Translating gives CSGGTGIGTEAFF.

This sequence joins TRBV29-1 and TRBJ1-3; D gene unclear. Trimming cost V 3 bases and J 1 base, with 7 bases left between them. This CDR3 is 13 amino acids long. Per the germline V gene, CDR1 is SQVTM and CDR2 is ANQGSEA. The CDR3 here is CSVDIRSGNTIYF. The CDR3 region has the DNA TGCAGCGTTGATATCCGGTCTGGAAACACCATATATTTT.

The rearrangement links TRBV9 to TRBJ1-6; TRBD1 matches 7 bases. V gave up 6 bases and J gave up 13 bases; unmatched junction bases: 13. The CDR3 is made up of 14 amino acids. Germline CDR1 reads SGDLS; CDR2 reads YYNGEE. The CDR3 sequence: CASNRRDSPLPLHF. Here the CDR3 DNA reads TGTGCCAGCAACCGTCGGGACAGCCCTCTCCCCCTCCACTTT.

This sequence joins TRBV4-1 and TRBJ2-1; TRBD1 matches 10 bases. CDR3 length: 20 amino acids. J lost 8 bases, V lost 4 bases, and 23 bases had no gene match. Germline loops: CDR1 MGHRA, CDR2 YSYEKL. The CDR3 spells CASSLTGIRAATGGKDEQFF. The DNA of the CDR3 is TGCGCCAGCAGCCTTACCGGAATCCGTGCTGCGACAGGGGGCAAAGATGAGCAGTTCTTC.

The rearrangement links TRBV7-9 to TRBJ2-6, with a tentative D call TRBD2 (6 bases). This CDR3 has 15 residues. Germline assignment: CDR1 SEHNR and CDR2 FQNEAQ (reference sequence). Trimming pared 2 bases from V and 12 bases from J, leaving 17 bases between. This CDR3 reads CASSLKVRDSGVLTF. CDR3 coding DNA: TGTGCCAGCAGCTTAAAGGTTAGGGACTCTGGCGTCCTGACTTTC.

In its sample, this clone was seen once. The chain combines TRBV4-1 with TRBJ1-5, with D unclear. CDR3 length: 15 residues. V lost 4 bases and J 1 base, leaving 11 bases between the germline ends. The germline V gene has CDR1 MGHRA and CDR2 YSYEKL. The CDR3 here is CASSLTLESNQPQHF. In DNA form, the CDR3 reads TGCGCCAGCAGCCTTACATTGGAGAGCAATCAGCCCCAGCATTTT.

A few counts support this clone. The chain has TRBV14 and TRBJ1-1; D is uncertain. CDR3 size: 16 residues. Between the trimmed V and J ends, which lost 4 bases and 1 base, there was a span of 16 bases. Germline CDR1 and CDR2: SGHDN and FVKESK. The CDR3 reads CASSPHIWATNTEAFF. CDR3 DNA sequence: TGTGCCAGCAGCCCCCATATCTGGGCGACGAACACTGAAGCTTTCTTT.

The V call is TRBV19, the J call TRBJ2-1; perhaps TRBD1 as D (5 bases). Deletions cut 3 bases from V and 4 bases from J, with 13 bases between. This CDR3 is built from 15 residues. Germline lookup yields CDR1 LNHDA and CDR2 SQIVND (reference sequence). This CDR3 is CASSILQVGYNEQFF. CDR3 bases: TGTGCCAGTAGTATCTTACAGGTCGGTTACAATGAGCAGTTCTTC.

This rearrangement joins TRBV6-5 to TRBJ2-7, with a tentative D call TRBD1 (5 bases). Trimming removed 5 bases from V and 1 base from J, with 12 bases in between. The CDR3 is 14 amino acids. The V gene's germline CDR1 is MNHEY and CDR2 SVGAGI. CDR3 residues: CASSRAGPSYEQYF. CDR3 nucleotide sequence: TGTGCCAGCAGTAGGGCAGGGCCTTCCTACGAGCAGTACTTC.

This clone was found a few times. The CDR3 loop is CASSSTGFTNTGELFF. The CDR3 nucleotides read TGCGCCAGCAGCTCGACAGGGTTCACGAACACCGGGGAGCTGTTTTTT. V is TRBV5-1 and J is TRBJ2-2, with 7 bases identical to TRBD1. With 3 bases clipped from V and 0 bases from J, the junction kept 5 bases outside the gene matches. The CDR3 spans 16 residues. Per germline, CDR1 SGHRS and CDR2 YFSETQ. Looking up the rest from reference TRBV5-1 and TRBJ2-2 gives the full variable domain: KAGVTQTPRYLIKTRGQQVTLSCSPISGHRSVSWYQQTPGQGLQFLFEYFSETQRNKGNFPGRFSGRQFSNSRSEMNVSTLELGDSALYLCASSSTGFTNTGELFFGEGSRLTVL.

The gene calls are TRBV6-1 and TRBJ1-5; D remains unclear. V was cut by 7 bases and J by 5 bases, with 9 bases left in between. The CDR3 totals 12 residues. Germline V CDR1 and CDR2: MNHNS, SASEGT. This chain's CDR3 is CASINQDQPQHF. CDR3 sequence (DNA): TGTGCCAGCATTAACCAGGATCAGCCCCAGCATTTT.

The J gene is TRBJ2-3, the V gene TRBV5-1, with 7 positions matching TRBD2. This CDR3 comprises 15 residues. CDR1 and CDR2 (germline): SGHRS, YFSETQ. Unmatched junction bases numbered 3, after V lost 1 base and J lost 1 base. As DNA, the CDR3 is TGCGCCAGCAGCTTGCCCCTAGCGGGCACAGATACGCAGTATTTT. It encodes CASSLPLAGTDTQYF.

The rearrangement links TRBV27 to TRBJ2-1; TRBD2 agrees at 13 bases. CDR1 is MNHEY and CDR2 is SMNVEV in the germline V gene (reference sequence). The V gene end was trimmed by 7 bases and the J gene end by 8 bases; junction bases not matched to a gene: 8. This CDR3 has 15 residues. CDR3 amino acids: CASTRTSGRVYEQFF. The CDR3 DNA follows: TGTGCCAGCACCCGGACTAGCGGGAGAGTCTATGAGCAGTTCTTC.

The V call is TRBV5-1, the J call TRBJ2-5; no clear D. This CDR3 has 13 amino acids. Trimming stripped 4 bases from V and 5 bases from J, with 12 bases between. Germline CDR1 is SGHRS and CDR2 is YFSETQ. For the CDR3, the DNA is TGCGCCAGCAGCCCCGGGTCCCGGGAGACCCAGTACTTC. It specifies CASSPGSRETQYF.

This clone has just a few counts. The chain joins TRBV7-9 to TRBJ1-1; D remains unclear. The CDR3 runs 14 residues. Germline CDR1 SEHNR, CDR2 FQNEAQ (reference sequence). The germline V and J ends were trimmed by 1 base and 4 bases, with 10 bases remaining between them. The CDR3, as DNA: TGTGCCAGCAGCTTAGTAGTCCTCTTCACTGAAGCTTTCTTT. Residues: CASSLVVLFTEAFF.

This chain connects TRBV14 to TRBJ2-1; 9 bases align to TRBD1. Germline trimming cut 4 bases from V and 6 bases from J; bases unmatched to any gene: 7. The CDR3 has 15 residues. Germline V gives CDR1 SGHDN, CDR2 FVKESK. The CDR3 region has the DNA TGTGCCAGCAGCCTGCGACAGGGGGGCGGCAATGAGCAGTTCTTC. Translated, it gives CASSLRQGGGNEQFF.

The chain couples TRBV5-6 to TRBJ2-5; TRBD1 is a possible D gene (5 bases). Trimming shortened V by 1 base and J by 2 bases, and 18 bases separated the two germline ends. Germline V gene lookup returns CDR1 SGHDT and CDR2 YYEEEE. The CDR3 has 17 residues. CDR3 sequence: CASSLRGTYALQETQYF. The CDR3 DNA reads as TGTGCCAGCAGCTTGAGGGGCACTTACGCACTACAAGAGACCCAGTACTTC. Full variable domain (outside the CDR3, taken from reference TRBV5-6 and TRBJ2-5): DAGVTQSPTHLIKTRGQQVTLRCSPKSGHDTVSWYQQALGQGPQFIFQYYEEEERQRGNFPDRFSGHQFPNYSSELNVNALLLGDSALYLCASSLRGTYALQETQYFGPGTRLLVL.

V is TRBV7-2 and J is TRBJ1-5, with 11 bases that match TRBD1. The J segment lost 0 bases and the V segment lost 3 bases, leaving 10 bases of the junction unmatched. CDR1 is SGHTA and CDR2 is FQGNSA in the germline V gene. The CDR3 contains 19 residues. CDR3 DNA: TGTGCCAGCAGCTTTAAGACCCGGGACAGGGGGGGTAGCAATCAGCCCCAGCATTTT. Its translation: CASSFKTRDRGGSNQPQHF.

The chain carries TRBV25-1 and TRBJ2-6; D is perhaps TRBD2 (5 bases). Germline CDR1 is MGHDK and CDR2 is SYGVNS. The CDR3 is made up of 17 amino acids. The ends were cut back, 5 bases at V and 2 bases at J, with 16 bases in the middle. The CDR3 loop is CASSLDRAGAGANVLTF. CDR3 nucleotides: TGTGCCAGCAGTCTAGACCGGGCGGGCGCTGGGGCCAACGTCCTGACTTTC.

This chain links TRBV28 with TRBJ1-2; TRBD1 aligns across 7 bases. Germline V lookup: CDR1 MDHEN, CDR2 SYDVKM. The CDR3 has 14 residues. With 5 bases clipped from V and 2 bases from J, the junction kept 5 bases outside the gene matches. CDR3 in amino acids: CASSTGQTNYGYTF. Here the CDR3 DNA reads TGTGCCAGCAGTACGGGACAGACGAACTATGGCTACACCTTC.

The CDR3 sequence is CASSITWASGLYEQYF. The CDR3 bases are TGTGCCAGTAGTATAACATGGGCTAGCGGACTCTACGAGCAGTACTTC. The chain employs TRBV19 and TRBJ2-7, with TRBD2 matching 7 bases. The J segment lost 3 bases and the V segment lost 2 bases, leaving 10 bases of the junction unmatched. Germline V lookup: CDR1 LNHDA, CDR2 SQIVND (reference sequence). There are 16 residues in the CDR3.